A selection of T cell receptor beta chains follows, all from one sample in a study of T cells in Graves' hyperthyroidism and ophthalmopathy. TCRdb itself ran the multiplex PCR reads through MiXCR, one entry per CDR3 protein. The repertoire holds about 520,000 distinct CDR3 sequences, with roughly a quarter as singletons. Sequencing was done on a sample of blood. These receptors were collected from a woman in her twenties or thirties with Graves' ophthalmopathy. Both conserved end residues are part of each CDR3. The D gene is left open where the match is weak. Size values are once, few and many counts, or a class for expanded clones, and some rows have none.

D gene,clone size,V gene,J gene,CDR3 DNA,CDR3 protein
NA,many,TRBV27,TRBJ1-1,TGTGCCAGCAGTCCAACGTTGTACACTGAAGCTTTCTTT,CASSPTLYTEAFF
TRBD1,NA,TRBV12-3/TRBV12-4,TRBJ1-6,TGTGCCAGCACCCCCGGGACAGGGGAATCACCCCTCCACTTT,CASTPGTGESPLHF
TRBD1,many,TRBV28,TRBJ1-1,TGTGCCATAAGGGGACAGCCAAACACTGAAGCTTTCTTT,CAIRGQPNTEAFF
NA,NA,TRBV6-1,TRBJ1-2,TGTGCCAGCAGACGCGGGGGCGGCTACACCTTC,CASRRGGGYTF
TRBD1,many,TRBV20-1,TRBJ2-7,TGCAGTGCTAGATCGGGACAGACCTACGAGCAGTACTTC,CSARSGQTYEQYF
TRBD1,many,TRBV5-1,TRBJ1-2,TGCGCCAGCAGCACGACAGGGGCGGATAACTATGGCTACACCTTC,CASSTTGADNYGYTF
NA,few,TRBV12-3/TRBV12-4,TRBJ1-2,TGTGCCAGCAGTCCCCGGACTGGGCAGTCAAAGACTAACTATGGCTACACCTTC,CASSPRTGQSKTNYGYTF
TRBD1,NA,TRBV3-1,TRBJ2-7,TGTGCCAGCAGCCAAGAGGGACAGGGGGGCGAGCAGTACTTC,CASSQEGQGGEQYF
TRBD1,many,TRBV27,TRBJ1-1,TGTGCCAGCAGTTCGACAGGGAACCTAAGAGGGACTGAAGCTTTCTTT,CASSSTGNLRGTEAFF
TRBD1,many,TRBV6-1,TRBJ1-2,TGTGCCAGCAGACGACAGGGCCTCGATGGCTACACCTTC,CASRRQGLDGYTF
NA,few,TRBV29-1,TRBJ1-1,TGCAGCGTTGTAGGGGCCCTCAACACTGAAGCTTTCTTT,CSVVGALNTEAFF
NA,NA,TRBV29-1,TRBJ2-3,TGCAGCGTTCCAGAGACAGATACGCAGTATTTT,CSVPETDTQYF
TRBD1,NA,TRBV5-1,TRBJ1-3,TGCGCCAGCAGCTCCAGGACAGGATTGAGCTCTGGAAACACCATATATTTT,CASSSRTGLSSGNTIYF
NA,many,TRBV11-2,TRBJ1-2,TGTGCCAGCAGCTTAGTTGGCAGGACTTCTATCGGCTACACCTTC,CASSLVGRTSIGYTF
NA,many,TRBV20-1,TRBJ1-1,TGCAGTGCTAGAGACTCTCCCCAGGGGTTAGGAGCTTTCTTT,CSARDSPQGLGAFF
NA,NA,TRBV28,TRBJ1-5,TGTGCCAGCAGTTTAGACAGGATACCCAATCAGCCCCAGCATTTT,CASSLDRIPNQPQHF
TRBD2,NA,TRBV11-2,TRBJ2-7,TGTGCCAGCAGCTTTAATTTAGCGGGAGCCCCCTACGAGCAGTACTTC,CASSFNLAGAPYEQYF